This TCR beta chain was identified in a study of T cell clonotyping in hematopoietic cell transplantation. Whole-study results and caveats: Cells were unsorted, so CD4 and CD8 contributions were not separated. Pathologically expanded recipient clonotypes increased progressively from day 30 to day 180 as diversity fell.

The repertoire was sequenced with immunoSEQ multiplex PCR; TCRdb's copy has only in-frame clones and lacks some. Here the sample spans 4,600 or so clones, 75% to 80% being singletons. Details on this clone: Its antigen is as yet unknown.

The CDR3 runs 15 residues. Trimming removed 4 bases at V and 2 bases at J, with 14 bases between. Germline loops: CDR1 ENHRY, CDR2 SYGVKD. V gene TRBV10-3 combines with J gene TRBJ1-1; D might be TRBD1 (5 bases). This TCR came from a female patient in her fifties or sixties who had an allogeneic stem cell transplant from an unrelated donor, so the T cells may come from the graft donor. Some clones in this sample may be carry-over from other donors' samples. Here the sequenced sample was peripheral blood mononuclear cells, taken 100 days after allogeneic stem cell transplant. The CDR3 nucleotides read TGTGCCATCAGTGCGGCCCGGGGCCGTAACACTGAAGCTTTCTTT. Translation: CAISAARGRNTEAFF.